This record concerns one T cell receptor beta chain sequence. Nashville, Tennessee was home to all donors, who were Caucasian adults. This sample was included in a study of shared clonotypes between healthy human individuals. Authors' analysis steps: Junction-only sequences without quality scores were provided by ImmunoSEQ, so filtering was different. TCRdb keeps only in-frame clones here, not all; method: immunoSEQ multiplex PCR. V and J calls and clone size are copied from that table; D and trimming were computed from the DNA. The sample consists of a few hundred thousand clones, around 87% of them appearing once. The CDR3 extends over 15 amino acids. Deletions cut 5 bases from V and 0 bases from J, with 13 bases between. Germline V CDR1 and CDR2: MDHEN, SYDVKM.

Specimen: memory CD8+ T cells sorted from blood. Subset in this sample: CD45RO+ cells pooled with CCR7-negative TemRA cells. The clonotype originates from a man aged 18 to 29 in good health. V is TRBV28 and J is TRBJ2-5; D remains unclear. CDR3 region: CASSPQPTDQETQYF. The CDR3 nucleotides read TGTGCCAGCAGTCCTCAACCGACGGACCAAGAGACCCAGTACTTC.